This TCR beta chain derives from a study of cytomegalovirus exposure and HLA in healthy donors. The PCR used 60 Vbeta and 13 Jbeta primers. TCRdb's copy holds only in-frame clones and misses some; the assay was immunoSEQ multiplex PCR. The table has around 100,000 clones, 70% to 85% seen once. Germline values: CDR1 MRHNA, CDR2 SNTAGT. V was shortened by 4 bases and J by 7 bases, with 12 bases between the two germline ends. The length of the CDR3 is 13 residues. V usage is TRBV6-4 and J usage is TRBJ2-3, with D possibly matching TRBD2 (6 bases). This receptor was taken from a woman aged 18-29 years in good health and CMV-seropositive. Material for sequencing was PBMCs. DNA of the CDR3: TGTGCCAGCAGTGGTGAGGAGGGGAATACGCAGTATTTT. This sequence encodes CASSGEEGNTQYF.